One and the same sample provided the 9 T cell receptor beta chains below, sequenced in a study of cytomegalovirus exposure and HLA in healthy donors. The table came from immunoSEQ multiplex PCR; TCRdb's copy has only in-frame clones and leaves some out. The sample has over 200,000 clones, 88% seen once; the top ten hold over 2.5%. Sequencing was carried out using PBMCs. These receptor sequences come from a woman under 30 in good health and CMV-seronegative.

The chain joins TRBV6-1 to TRBJ1-2; 7 bases match TRBD1. V dropped 2 bases and J dropped 8; count of bases not matched to a gene: 17. CDR3 length: 17 amino acids. Germline V gene data show CDR1 as MNHNS and CDR2 as SASEGT. The CDR3 bases are TGTGCCAGCAGTGAAAGGGGCAGGGGGGTTTCTTTCCAAGGCTACACCTTC. This sequence encodes CASSERGRGVSFQGYTF.

V gene TRBV5-4 combines with J gene TRBJ2-5; D is perhaps TRBD2 (6 bases). Per the germline V gene, CDR1 is SGHNT and CDR2 is YYREEE (reference sequence). V lost 3 bases and J lost 7, with 16 bases in between. The CDR3 totals 14 residues. The CDR3 protein is CASSSRETSGTQYF. Here the CDR3 DNA reads TGTGCCAGCAGCTCCCGGGAGACATCCGGGACCCAGTACTTC. The full variable domain, completed using reference TRBV5-4 and TRBJ2-5, is ETGVTQSPTHLIKTRGQQVTLRCSSQSGHNTVSWYQQALGQGPQFIFQYYREEENGRGNFPPRFSGLQFPNYSSELNVNALELDDSALYLCASSSRETSGTQYFGPGTRLLVL.

The chain links TRBV6-5 to TRBJ2-7; tentative D call: TRBD1 (6 bases). CDR3 length equals 15 residues. V dropped 0 bases and J dropped 0 bases, with 9 bases sitting between them. Germline-derived CDR1 and CDR2 are MNHEY and SVGAGI. The CDR3 loop reads CASSYSGQSSYEQYF. CDR3 coding DNA: TGTGCCAGCAGTTACTCCGGACAGAGCTCCTACGAGCAGTACTTC.

This chain uses TRBV28 with TRBJ2-7; 9 nucleotides align to TRBD2. The germline V gene has CDR1 MDHEN and CDR2 SYDVKM. V lost 2 bases and J lost 6; bases outside the gene matches: 11. The CDR3 sequence is 16 residues long. CDR3 sequence: CASSLPGVAGAAEQYF. The DNA for the CDR3 is TGTGCCAGCAGTTTACCCGGCGTAGCGGGAGCGGCCGAGCAGTACTTC.

The chain recombines TRBV5-5 with TRBJ1-2; no clear D gene. V was shortened by 0 bases and J by 12 bases, with 18 bases between the two germline ends. Germline loops: CDR1 SGHKS, CDR2 YYEKEE (reference sequence). The CDR3 runs to 14 residues. The CDR3 bases are TGTGCCAGCAGCTTGGGCGGCCTTTGGAAGGAGGACACCTTC. It translates to CASSLGGLWKEDTF.

The gene calls are TRBV7-2 and TRBJ2-2, with a tentative D call TRBD2 (5 bases). There are 12 residues in the CDR3. CDR1 is SGHTA and CDR2 is FQGNSA in the germline V gene. Deletions cut 5 bases from V and 7 bases from J, with 8 bases between. The DNA for the CDR3 is TGTGCCAGCAGCCGCCGGGACGGGGAGCTGTTTTTT. This sequence encodes CASSRRDGELFF.

The CDR3 nucleotides read TGTGCTGCTCTGAGCGGGCTAGGAAACACCATATATTTT. Amino acids: CAALSGLGNTIYF. The chain has TRBV10-3 and TRBJ1-3; D uncertain. This CDR3 is built from 13 residues. Looked up from germline, CDR1 is ENHRY and CDR2 is SYGVKD.

V and J are TRBV4-3 and TRBJ1-3, with D unclear. The CDR3 contains 16 residues. In germline, CDR1 is LGHNA, CDR2 YSLEER. V dropped 0 bases and J dropped 3 bases, with 12 bases sitting between them. CDR3 DNA sequence: TGCGCCAGCAGCCAAGAACCGGGGTTGGGTGGAAACACCATATATTTT. Amino acids: CASSQEPGLGGNTIYF.

The chain employs TRBV9 and TRBJ2-1; 10 positions match TRBD1. The V gene end was trimmed by 4 bases and the J gene end by 2 bases; junction bases not matched to a gene: 6. This CDR3 is 16 amino acids long. Germline CDR1 is SGDLS and CDR2 is YYNGEE. The CDR3 region has the DNA TGTGCCAGCAGCCCCCAAGGGACAGGGGCCTACAATGAGCAGTTCTTC. Residues: CASSPQGTGAYNEQFF.